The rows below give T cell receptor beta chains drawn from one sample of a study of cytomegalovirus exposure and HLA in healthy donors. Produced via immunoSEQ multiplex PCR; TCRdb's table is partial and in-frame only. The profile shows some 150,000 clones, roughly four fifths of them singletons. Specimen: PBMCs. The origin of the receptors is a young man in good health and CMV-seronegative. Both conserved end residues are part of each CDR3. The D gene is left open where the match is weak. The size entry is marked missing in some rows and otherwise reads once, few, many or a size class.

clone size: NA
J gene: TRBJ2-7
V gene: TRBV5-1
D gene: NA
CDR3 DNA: TGCGCCAGCAGCTTGGGCGCTCCAAGCTCCTACGAGCAGTACTTC
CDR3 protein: CASSLGAPSSYEQYF

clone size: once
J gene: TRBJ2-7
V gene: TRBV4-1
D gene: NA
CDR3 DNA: TGCGCCAGCAGCCTCGCCCCGACAGACCCTGCTTCCTACGAGCAGTACTTC
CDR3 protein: CASSLAPTDPASYEQYF

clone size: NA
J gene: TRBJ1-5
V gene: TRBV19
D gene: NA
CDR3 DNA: TGTGCCAGTAGTATCGGGGTAAGGGAGAATCAGCCCCAGCATTTT
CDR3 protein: CASSIGVRENQPQHF

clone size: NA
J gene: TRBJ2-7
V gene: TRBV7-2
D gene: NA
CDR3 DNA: TGTGCCAGCAGCTTAGCAGGGCGGGCCCTGTTCGAGCAGTACTTC
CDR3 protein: CASSLAGRALFEQYF

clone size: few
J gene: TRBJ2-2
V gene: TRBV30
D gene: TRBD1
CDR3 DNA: TGTGCCTGGACGGGACAGGGGGTGACTACGAACACCGGGGAGCTGTTTTTT
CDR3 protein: CAWTGQGVTTNTGELFF

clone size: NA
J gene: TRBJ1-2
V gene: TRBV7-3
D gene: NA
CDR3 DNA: TGTGCCAGCAGCTTACAGGGAAGCGACCTTTCTGGCTACACCTTC
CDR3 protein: CASSLQGSDLSGYTF

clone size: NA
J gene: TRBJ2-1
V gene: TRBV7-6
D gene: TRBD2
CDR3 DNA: TGTGCCAGCAGCTCAGCGGGGGGGGTCAAGGGAAATGAGCAGTTCTTC
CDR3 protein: CASSSAGGVKGNEQFF

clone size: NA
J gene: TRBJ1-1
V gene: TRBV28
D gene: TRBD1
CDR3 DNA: TGTGCCAGCAGTCTACAGGGGGCTGAAGCTTTCTTT
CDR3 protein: CASSLQGAEAFF

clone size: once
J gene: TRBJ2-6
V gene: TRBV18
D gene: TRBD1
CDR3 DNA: TGTGCCAGCTCACCTGGGACAGGGGGCTTCGGGGCCAACGTCCTGACTTTC
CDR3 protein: CASSPGTGGFGANVLTF

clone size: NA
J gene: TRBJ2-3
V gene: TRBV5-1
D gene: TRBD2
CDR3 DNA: TGCGCCAGCAGCCCCGAGCGGGGGGGCCGGACAGATACGCAGTATTTT
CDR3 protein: CASSPERGGRTDTQYF

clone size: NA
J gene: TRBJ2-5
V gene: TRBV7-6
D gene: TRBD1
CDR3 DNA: TGTGCCAGCAGCTTGGAAGACGGGACAGAAGAGACCCAGTACTTC
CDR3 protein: CASSLEDGTEETQYF

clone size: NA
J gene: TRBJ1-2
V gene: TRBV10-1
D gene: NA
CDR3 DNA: TGCGCCAGCAGTGAAACAGGGATAGACTATGGCTACACCTTC
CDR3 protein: CASSETGIDYGYTF

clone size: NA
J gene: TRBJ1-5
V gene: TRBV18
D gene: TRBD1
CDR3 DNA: TGTGCCAGCTCATCAGGACAGGGTGGCTGGAGCAATCAGCCCCAGCATTTT
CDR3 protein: CASSSGQGGWSNQPQHF

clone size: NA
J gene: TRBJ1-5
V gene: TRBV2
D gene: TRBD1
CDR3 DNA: TGTGCCAGCAGCGGACAGGGGATCAATCAGCCCCAGCATTTT
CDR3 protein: CASSGQGINQPQHF

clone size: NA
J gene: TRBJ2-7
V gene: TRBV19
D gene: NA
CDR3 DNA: TGTGCCAGTAGAGGGAGCTACTACGAGCAGTACTTC
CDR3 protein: CASRGSYYEQYF

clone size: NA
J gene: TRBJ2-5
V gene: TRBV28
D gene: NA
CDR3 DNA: TGTGCCAGCAGTTTAAGGGGCAGCTTTCAAGAGACCCAGTACTTC
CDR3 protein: CASSLRGSFQETQYF

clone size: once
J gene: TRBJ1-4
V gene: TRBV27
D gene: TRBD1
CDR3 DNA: TGTGCCAGCAGTTTTACAGGGGGGAAGAATGAAAAACTGTTTTTT
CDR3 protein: CASSFTGGKNEKLFF

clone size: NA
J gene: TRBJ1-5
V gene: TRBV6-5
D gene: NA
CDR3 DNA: TGTGCCAGCAGAGCGGGGGCCACACAGCCCCAGCATTTT
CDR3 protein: CASRAGATQPQHF

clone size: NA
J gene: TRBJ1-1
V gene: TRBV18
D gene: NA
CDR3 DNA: TGTGCCAGCTCACAAATCGACAGTGGGACTGAAGCTTTCTTT
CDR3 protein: CASSQIDSGTEAFF

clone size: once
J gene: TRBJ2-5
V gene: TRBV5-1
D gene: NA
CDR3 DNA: TGCGCCAGCAGCTCGGAGCAAGAGACCCAGTACTTC
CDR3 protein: CASSSEQETQYF

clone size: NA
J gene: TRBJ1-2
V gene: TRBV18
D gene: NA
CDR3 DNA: TGTGCCAGCTCACCAGAGGGGGTCGCTAACTATGGCTACACCTTC
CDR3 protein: CASSPEGVANYGYTF

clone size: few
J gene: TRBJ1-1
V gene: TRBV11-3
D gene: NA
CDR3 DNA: TGTGCCAGCAGCTTAGGGAGGGGTAACACTGAAGCTTTCTTT
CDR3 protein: CASSLGRGNTEAFF

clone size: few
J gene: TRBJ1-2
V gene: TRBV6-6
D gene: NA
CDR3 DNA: TGTGCCAGCACCTCAGGGGCACACTTGACAAACTATGGCTACACCTTC
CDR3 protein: CASTSGAHLTNYGYTF

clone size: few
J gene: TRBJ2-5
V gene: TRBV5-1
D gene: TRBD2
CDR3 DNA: TGCGCCAGCAGCTTTAACCCTAGCGGGGGGCAAGAGACCCAGTACTTC
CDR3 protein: CASSFNPSGGQETQYF

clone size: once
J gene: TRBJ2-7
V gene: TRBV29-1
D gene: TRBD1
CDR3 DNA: TGCAGCGCCGAGGGGCAGGGGGCCTACGAGCAGTACTTC
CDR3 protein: CSAEGQGAYEQYF

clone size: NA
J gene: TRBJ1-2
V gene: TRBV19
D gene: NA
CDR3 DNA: TGTGCCAGTAGTATGCCCAAGGACTACTATGGCTACACCTTC
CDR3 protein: CASSMPKDYYGYTF

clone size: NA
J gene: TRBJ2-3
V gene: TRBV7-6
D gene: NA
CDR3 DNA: TGTGCCAGCAGCTTAGAAAATTCGGGAGATACGCAGTATTTT
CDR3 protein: CASSLENSGDTQYF

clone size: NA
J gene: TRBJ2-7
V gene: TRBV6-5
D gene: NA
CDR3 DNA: TGTGCCAGCAGTTTGTCCGGGAACGAGCAGTACTTC
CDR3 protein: CASSLSGNEQYF

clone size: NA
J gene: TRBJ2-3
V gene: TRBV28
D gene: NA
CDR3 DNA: TGTGCCAGCAGTTCAGGGGAGACAGATACGCAGTATTTT
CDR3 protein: CASSSGETDTQYF

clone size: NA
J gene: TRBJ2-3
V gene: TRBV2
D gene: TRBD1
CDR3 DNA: TGTGCCAGCAGTTCTGACCAGGGGGTAGGAGATACGCAGTATTTT
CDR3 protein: CASSSDQGVGDTQYF

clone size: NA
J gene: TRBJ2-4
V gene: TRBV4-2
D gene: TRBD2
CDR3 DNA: TGTGCCAGCAGCGGGACTAGCGAACACATTCAGTACTTC
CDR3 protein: CASSGTSEHIQYF

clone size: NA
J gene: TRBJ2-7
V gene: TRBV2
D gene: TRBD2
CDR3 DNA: TGTGCCAGCAAGACTAGCGGAAGATACTACGAGCAGTACTTC
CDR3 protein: CASKTSGRYYEQYF

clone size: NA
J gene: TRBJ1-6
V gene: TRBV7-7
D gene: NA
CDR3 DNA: TGTGCTAGCAGCCGACGGGATAATTCACCCCTCCACTTT
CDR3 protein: CASSRRDNSPLHF

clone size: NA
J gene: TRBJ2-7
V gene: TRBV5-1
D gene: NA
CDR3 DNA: TGCGCCAGCAGCCCGGACACGACCTACGAGCAGTACTTC
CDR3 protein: CASSPDTTYEQYF

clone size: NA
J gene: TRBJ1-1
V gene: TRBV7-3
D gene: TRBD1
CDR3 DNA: TGTGCCAGCAGCTTAGGACAGGGTAACACTGAAGCTTTCTTT
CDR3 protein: CASSLGQGNTEAFF

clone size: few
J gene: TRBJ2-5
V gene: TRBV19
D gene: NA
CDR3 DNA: TGTGCCAGTAGTATCCGAGAGACCCAGTACTTC
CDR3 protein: CASSIRETQYF

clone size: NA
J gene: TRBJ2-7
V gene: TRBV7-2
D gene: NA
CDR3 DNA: TGTGCCAGCAGCTTAGAGGGGTTCCTCTACGAGCAGTACTTC
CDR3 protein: CASSLEGFLYEQYF

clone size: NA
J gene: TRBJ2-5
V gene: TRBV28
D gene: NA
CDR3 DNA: TGTGCCAGCACCGCCCAAGGGGCCGCGTTTCAAGAGACCCAGTACTTC
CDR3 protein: CASTAQGAAFQETQYF

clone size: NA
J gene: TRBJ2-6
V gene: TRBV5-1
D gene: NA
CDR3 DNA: TGCGCCAGCAGCGGGGGGGCGGGTTGGGTTGGGGCCAACGGCCTGACTTTC
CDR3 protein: CASSGGAGWVGANGLTF

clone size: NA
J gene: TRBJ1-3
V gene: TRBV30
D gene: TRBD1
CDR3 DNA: TGTGCCTTGCCTTCCTACAGGGGTGGAGGAAACACCATATATTTT
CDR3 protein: CALPSYRGGGNTIYF

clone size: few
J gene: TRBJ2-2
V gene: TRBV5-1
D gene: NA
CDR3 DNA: TGCGCCAGCAGCTTGGATAGCCAGACCGGGGAGCTGTTTTTT
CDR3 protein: CASSLDSQTGELFF

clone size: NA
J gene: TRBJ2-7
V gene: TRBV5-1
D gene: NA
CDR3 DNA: TGCGCCAGCAGCTTGGACGGCTACGAGCAGTACTTC
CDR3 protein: CASSLDGYEQYF

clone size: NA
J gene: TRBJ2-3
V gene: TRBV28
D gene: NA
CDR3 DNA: TGTGCCAGCAGTTTACGACAGCCAAGCACAGATACGCAGTATTTT
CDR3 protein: CASSLRQPSTDTQYF